A selection of T cell receptor beta chains follows, all from one sample in a study of PD-1 blockade in mismatch repair-deficient tumors. TCRdb keeps only in-frame clones here, not all; method: immunoSEQ multiplex PCR. This table holds 120,000 or so clones, about 88% found once. The starting material was peripheral blood, obtained 44 weeks after starting pembrolizumab. These receptors all stem from an adult with mismatch repair-deficient cancer. CDR3s include the opening cysteine and the closing phenylalanine or tryptophan. Fields, in order: J gene, clone size, D gene, V gene, CDR3 DNA, CDR3 protein. A D gene is named only where the DNA matches it firmly. The size entry is marked missing in some rows and otherwise reads once, few, many or a size class.

j_call: TRBJ2-7; clone_size: .; d_call: TRBD2; v_call: TRBV10-2; cdr3_nt: TGCGCCAGCGCGGCGGGAGGGCCCTCCTACGAGCAGTACTTC; cdr3_aa: CASAAGGPSYEQYF
j_call: TRBJ1-5; clone_size: .; d_call: TRBD1; v_call: TRBV18; cdr3_nt: TGTGCCAGCTCACCTACACAGGGGGCAATTCAGCCCCAGCATTTT; cdr3_aa: CASSPTQGAIQPQHF
j_call: TRBJ2-7; clone_size: .; d_call: .; v_call: TRBV29-1; cdr3_nt: TGCAGCGTTGAAGCAGACTCCGACTACGAGCAGTACTTC; cdr3_aa: CSVEADSDYEQYF
j_call: TRBJ2-7; clone_size: .; d_call: .; v_call: TRBV21-1; cdr3_nt: TGTGCCAGCAGCCGGAGGGACAGGGGCGGGGACGAGCAGTACTTC; cdr3_aa: CASSRRDRGGDEQYF
j_call: TRBJ2-1; clone_size: .; d_call: TRBD2; v_call: TRBV7-2; cdr3_nt: TGTGCCAGCAGCCCAGGGACTAGCGGTTACAATGAGCAGTTCTTC; cdr3_aa: CASSPGTSGYNEQFF
j_call: TRBJ2-1; clone_size: once; d_call: TRBD2; v_call: TRBV4-2; cdr3_nt: TGTGCCAGCAGCCAAGCTGGGGGACTAGCGGCCCGCAATGAGCAGTTCTTC; cdr3_aa: CASSQAGGLAARNEQFF
j_call: TRBJ1-5; clone_size: .; d_call: .; v_call: TRBV6-5; cdr3_nt: TGTGCCAGCAGGCGGACGCAGCAGAGCAATCAGCCCCAGCATTTT; cdr3_aa: CASRRTQQSNQPQHF
j_call: TRBJ2-2; clone_size: .; d_call: .; v_call: TRBV28; cdr3_nt: TGTGCCAGCAGTTTATACGGGCATATCGGGGAGCTGTTTTTT; cdr3_aa: CASSLYGHIGELFF
j_call: TRBJ2-1; clone_size: .; d_call: TRBD2; v_call: TRBV19; cdr3_nt: TGTGCCAGTAGTAAAAAGCGGGAGACTTACTACAATGAGCAGTTCTTC; cdr3_aa: CASSKKRETYYNEQFF
j_call: TRBJ2-7; clone_size: few; d_call: TRBD1; v_call: TRBV5-6; cdr3_nt: TGTGCCAGCAGCTTGGGGGTGGACAGGTGGGAAGAGCAGTACTTC; cdr3_aa: CASSLGVDRWEEQYF
j_call: TRBJ2-2; clone_size: .; d_call: TRBD2; v_call: TRBV6-6; cdr3_nt: TGTGCCAGCAGTTCCCGGGCTAGCGGGAACACCGGGGAGCTGTTTTTT; cdr3_aa: CASSSRASGNTGELFF
j_call: TRBJ2-7; clone_size: .; d_call: .; v_call: TRBV5-6; cdr3_nt: TGTGCCAGCAGCCGATACTACGAGCAGTACTTC; cdr3_aa: CASSRYYEQYF
j_call: TRBJ2-5; clone_size: .; d_call: TRBD2; v_call: TRBV11-2; cdr3_nt: TGTGCCAGCAGCTCTCGGGGGGGAGAGACCCAGTACTTC; cdr3_aa: CASSSRGGETQYF
j_call: TRBJ2-7; clone_size: .; d_call: TRBD1; v_call: TRBV19; cdr3_nt: TGTGCCAGTGCATCAGGGGGCGCGGGCACCTACGAGCAGTACTTC; cdr3_aa: CASASGGAGTYEQYF
j_call: TRBJ2-6; clone_size: .; d_call: .; v_call: TRBV7-3; cdr3_nt: TGTGCCAGCAGCTCCGGGGCGTCTGGGGCCAACGTCCTGACTTTC; cdr3_aa: CASSSGASGANVLTF
j_call: TRBJ2-5; clone_size: .; d_call: TRBD1; v_call: TRBV5-1; cdr3_nt: TGCGCCAGCACCTCCAGGACAGGGGAGGAGACCCAGTACTTC; cdr3_aa: CASTSRTGEETQYF
j_call: TRBJ2-1; clone_size: .; d_call: .; v_call: TRBV6-4; cdr3_nt: TGTGCCAGCAGTGATAGGGCAGGGGAAAATGAGCAGTTCTTC; cdr3_aa: CASSDRAGENEQFF
j_call: TRBJ2-5; clone_size: few; d_call: .; v_call: TRBV7-9; cdr3_nt: TGTGCCAGCAGCTTAGATGGGTCGACCCAGTACTTC; cdr3_aa: CASSLDGSTQYF
j_call: TRBJ1-5; clone_size: .; d_call: .; v_call: TRBV28; cdr3_nt: TGTGCAAGTGTCGGTTCCTATCAGCCCCAGCATTTT; cdr3_aa: CASVGSYQPQHF
j_call: TRBJ2-3; clone_size: .; d_call: .; v_call: TRBV30; cdr3_nt: TGTGCCTGGAGTAGTGGAACCGATACGCAGTATTTT; cdr3_aa: CAWSSGTDTQYF
j_call: TRBJ2-7; clone_size: few; d_call: TRBD1; v_call: TRBV30; cdr3_nt: TGTGCCTGGAGGCCCGGGACAGGGCTCGTCCGGCAGTACTTC; cdr3_aa: CAWRPGTGLVRQYF